The source of this TCR beta chain is a study of blood T cell repertoires in COVID-19. Trimming took off 7 bases at V and 4 bases at J, with 7 bases between the two ends. CDR3 length: 11 residues. CDR1 and CDR2 from the germline V gene are SNHLY and FYNNEI. TCRdb's table, derived via immunoSEQ multiplex PCR, lists solely in-frame clones and lacks some. The sample consists of under 300,000 clones, about 80% of them appearing once. This clone came up once. The genes are TRBV2 and TRBJ1-2; D is ambiguous. This receptor was obtained from a man aged 35-49 years who had recovered from COVID-19. Material: PBMCs or T cells enriched from blood (not recorded which). CDR3 residues: CASTLLYGYTF. As DNA, the CDR3 is TGTGCCAGCACTCTCCTCTATGGCTACACCTTC.